This TCR beta chain emerged from a study of blood T cell repertoires in COVID-19. Turning to the study itself: The study drew acute and convalescent COVID-19 samples from the United States, Italy and Spain. PBMCs, B-cell-depleted T cells, or T cells provided the cDNA or gDNA that made up the material.

Original processing methods: Quantification of nucleated cells was approximated via reference gene primer amplification. Profiled with immunoSEQ multiplex PCR; TCRdb holds only in-frame clones, not every one. The V and J calls and the clone size are those of that table, but D and trimming were determined from the DNA. Of tens of thousands of clones listed, more than 75% were seen once; the top ten hold roughly an eighth. Germline CDR1 SGHVS, CDR2 FNYEAQ. V dropped 1 base and J dropped 1; count of bases not matched to a gene: 4. The CDR3 consists of 15 residues. V gene TRBV7-6 combines with J gene TRBJ2-7, with 7 bases that match TRBD2. Input material: peripheral blood. This receptor was taken from a woman aged 80 or older with acute or convalescent COVID-19. The CDR3: CASSLEVGRSYEQYF. In nucleotides, the CDR3 is TGTGCCAGCAGCTTAGAGGTCGGGAGGTCCTACGAGCAGTACTTC.